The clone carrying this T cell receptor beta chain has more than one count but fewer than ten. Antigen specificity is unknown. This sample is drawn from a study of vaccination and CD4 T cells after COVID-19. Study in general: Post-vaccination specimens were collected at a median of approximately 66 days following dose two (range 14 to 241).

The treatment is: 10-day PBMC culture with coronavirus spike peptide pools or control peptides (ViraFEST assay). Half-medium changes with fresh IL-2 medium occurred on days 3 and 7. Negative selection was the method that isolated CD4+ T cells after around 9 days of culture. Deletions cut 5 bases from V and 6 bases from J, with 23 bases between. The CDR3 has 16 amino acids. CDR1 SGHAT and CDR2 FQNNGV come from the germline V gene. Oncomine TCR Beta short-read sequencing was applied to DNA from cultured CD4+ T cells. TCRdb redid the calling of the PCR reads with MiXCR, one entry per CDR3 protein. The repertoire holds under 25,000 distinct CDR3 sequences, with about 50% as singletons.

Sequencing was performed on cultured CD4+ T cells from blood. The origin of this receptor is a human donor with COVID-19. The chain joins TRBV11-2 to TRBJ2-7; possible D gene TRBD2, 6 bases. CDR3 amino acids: CASSPKVEGWGIEQYF. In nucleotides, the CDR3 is TGTGCCAGCAGCCCCAAAGTGGAGGGTTGGGGTATCGAGCAGTACTTC.